Below are 32 T cell receptor beta chains sequenced from a single sample in a study of blood T cell repertoires in COVID-19. Clones were read by immunoSEQ multiplex PCR, and TCRdb kept only the in-frame ones, dropping some. This sample carries 130,000 to 150,000 clones, approximately 73% of them seen once, and the ten largest clones take roughly 4.3%. Sample: peripheral blood. Every receptor here comes from a man aged 55 to 69 with acute or convalescent COVID-19.

This clone was seen a few times. DNA of the CDR3: TGTGCCAGCAGTTTAATCAGCGGCAGGGGCTACACCTTC. Translation gives CASSLISGRGYTF. The chain has TRBV12-3 or TRBV12-4 and TRBJ1-2; D is unclear. Trimming stripped 2 bases from V and 8 bases from J, with 12 bases between. The CDR3 is 13 amino acids.

J is TRBJ2-3 and V is TRBV20-1; 10 bases fit TRBD2. In germline, CDR1 is DFQATT, CDR2 SNEGSKA (reference sequence). The CDR3 is made up of 19 amino acids. V shed 3 bases, J shed 1 base, and the junction held 16 bases outside the gene matches. CDR3 protein: CSASLLAGGDHLGTDTQYF. In nucleotides, the CDR3 is TGCAGTGCTAGTCTTTTAGCGGGAGGTGACCACCTTGGCACAGATACGCAGTATTTT.

Concerning this clone itself: A read error is likely, as this CDR3 ends without the conserved phenylalanine or tryptophan. Because the CDR3's place on the DNA is in doubt, the DNA is left out and the CDR3 is given as listed by TCRdb. The chain carries TRBV22-1 and TRBJ2-7; TRBD1 is taken as the D call from the table, unchecked against the DNA. TRBV22-1 is a pseudogene segment. The CDR3 comprises 11 residues, both ends counted. This CDR3 is CPGSAQDSRGR.

The chain combines TRBV11-2 with TRBJ2-7, with TRBD1 matching 8 bases. Germline V CDR1 and CDR2: SGHAT, FQNNGV. V dropped 6 bases and J dropped 6; count of bases not matched to a gene: 1. The CDR3 has 11 residues. This chain's CDR3 is CASRTGAEQYF. In nucleotides, the CDR3 is TGTGCCAGCAGGACAGGGGCCGAGCAGTACTTC.

DNA of the CDR3: TGTGCCAGCAGCTGGCCAGGGATCGAACAGACCCAGTACTTC. Translated, it gives CASSWPGIEQTQYF. This chain links TRBV5-6 with TRBJ2-5; the D gene is possibly TRBD1 (5 bases). Trimming took off 3 bases at V and 6 bases at J, with 15 bases between the two ends. This CDR3 contains 14 residues. CDR1 and CDR2 from the germline V gene are SGHDT and YYEEEE.

The gene calls are TRBV5-4 and TRBJ2-7, with 8 bases fitting TRBD1. This CDR3 comprises 15 residues. The V and J ends lost 4 bases and 5 bases, in that order; junction bases with no gene match: 11. Germline CDR1 and CDR2: SGHNT and YYREEE (reference sequence). The CDR3, as DNA: TGTGCCAGCAGCCCGGACAGGGTAGGAGTAAACGAGCAGTACTTC. The encoded protein is CASSPDRVGVNEQYF.

This clone has only one observation. The gene calls are TRBV9 and TRBJ1-1; D unclear. Deletions cut 4 bases from V and 1 base from J, with 8 bases between. The CDR3 sequence is 13 residues long. Germline V gene sequence: CDR1 SGDLS, CDR2 YYNGEE. The CDR3 region has the DNA TGTGCCAGCAGCCCGGAGGCGAACACTGAAGCTTTCTTT. Translated: CASSPEANTEAFF.

The table lists this clone with a count of one. This chain links TRBV10-3 with TRBJ2-5; tentatively, D is TRBD1 (6 bases). V was cut by 4 bases and J by 4 bases, with 13 bases left in between. Looked up from germline, CDR1 is ENHRY and CDR2 is SYGVKD. This CDR3 spans 14 amino acids. DNA of the CDR3: TGTGCCATCAGTGGGACAGAGCCCCGAGAGACCCAGTACTTC. As protein: CAISGTEPRETQYF.

V and J are TRBV21-1 and TRBJ2-1; the table gives TRBD2 as D, unverified against the DNA. TRBV21-1 is a listed pseudogene. This CDR3 has 14 residues. The CDR3 DNA follows: TGTGCCAGCACCAAGGAGGGCCCCCCCGATGAGCAGTTCTTC. Encoded protein: CASTKEGPPDEQFF.

V and J are TRBV5-1 and TRBJ2-1; D is perhaps TRBD1 (5 bases). V lost 10 bases to trimming and J lost 6 bases, with 20 bases between them. The germline V gene has CDR1 SGHRS and CDR2 YFSETQ. CDR3 size: 14 residues. CDR3 region: CASERQPSSNEQFF. The CDR3 nucleotides are TGCGCCTCCGAAAGACAGCCGTCGAGCAATGAGCAGTTCTTC.

About this clone itself: Other DNA sequences from this sample encode an identical CDR3 as well. The V gene is TRBV5-1, the J gene TRBJ2-7; D is uncertain. Trimming left V 0 bases short and J 7 bases short, with 11 bases between. The CDR3 is made up of 13 amino acids. Germline loops: CDR1 SGHRS, CDR2 YFSETQ. CDR3 in DNA: TGCGCCAGCAGCTTGGCCGCAGGTGGAGAGCAGTACTTC. As protein: CASSLAAGGEQYF. Complete variable domain (other parts from reference TRBV5-1 and TRBJ2-7): KAGVTQTPRYLIKTRGQQVTLSCSPISGHRSVSWYQQTPGQGLQFLFEYFSETQRNKGNFPGRFSGRQFSNSRSEMNVSTLELGDSALYLCASSLAAGGEQYFGPGTRLTVT.

This chain connects TRBV4-1 to TRBJ1-5; 7 nucleotides line up with TRBD1. The germline CDR1 and CDR2 sequences are MGHRA and YSYEKL. Trimming cost V 3 bases and J 0 bases; bases outside gene matches: 2. This CDR3 contains 15 residues. In nucleotides, the CDR3 is TGCGCCAGCAGCCAGGGGACAGATAGCAATCAGCCCCAGCATTTT. This encodes CASSQGTDSNQPQHF.

The rearrangement uses TRBV7-8 and TRBJ2-1; 7 bases line up with TRBD2. CDR1 is SGHVS, CDR2 FQNEAQ, per germline. V lost 4 bases, J lost 3 bases, and 9 bases stayed unmatched. This CDR3 has 16 amino acids. The CDR3 nucleotides read TGTGCCAGCAGCTATATGGGCGGGAGAAGCTACAATGAGCAGTTCTTC. It encodes CASSYMGGRSYNEQFF.

This sequence joins TRBV6-5 and TRBJ1-1, with D possibly TRBD1 on 5 matching bases. This CDR3 comprises 15 residues. The V gene's germline CDR1 is MNHEY and CDR2 SVGAGI. Trimming removed 6 bases at V and 1 base at J, with 15 bases between. CDR3 DNA sequence: TGTGCCAGCAGACCTCAGGGACTTGGGAACACTGAAGCTTTCTTT. This sequence encodes CASRPQGLGNTEAFF.

This clone was found once. CDR3 sequence (DNA): TGTGCCAGCAGAAAACAGGCCCCTACGTGGGGGGGAAGCCAAGAGACCCAGTACTTC. Encoded protein: CASRKQAPTWGGSQETQYF. The rearrangement uses TRBV28 and TRBJ2-5; 7 bases match TRBD2. J was trimmed by 1 base and V by 6 bases; bases with no gene match: 20. Germline V gives CDR1 MDHEN, CDR2 SYDVKM. The CDR3 length is 19 residues. Full variable domain (remainder filled in from reference TRBV28 and TRBJ2-5): DVKVTQSSRYLVKRTGEKVFLECVQDMDHENMFWYRQDPGLGLRLIYFSYDVKMKEKGDIPEGYSVSREKKERFSLILESASTNQTSMYLCASRKQAPTWGGSQETQYFGPGTRLLVL.

The chain employs TRBV28 and TRBJ2-5, with TRBD1 matching over 7 bases. Trimming took 7 bases from V and 0 from J; bases not matched to a gene: 5. The germline CDR1 and CDR2 sequences are MDHEN and SYDVKM. There are 14 residues in the CDR3. The CDR3 DNA follows: TGTGCCAGCATCGAGGACAGGAACCAAGAGACCCAGTACTTC. Its translation: CASIEDRNQETQYF. Full variable domain (remainder filled in from reference TRBV28 and TRBJ2-5): DVKVTQSSRYLVKRTGEKVFLECVQDMDHENMFWYRQDPGLGLRLIYFSYDVKMKEKGDIPEGYSVSREKKERFSLILESASTNQTSMYLCASIEDRNQETQYFGPGTRLLVL.

This clone was found a few times. CDR3 sequence: CSVGQAPDTQYF. The CDR3 region has the DNA TGCAGCGTAGGACAGGCTCCAGATACGCAGTATTTT. This rearrangement joins TRBV29-1 to TRBJ2-3, with 7 bases identical to TRBD1. V dropped 6 bases and J dropped 4; count of bases not matched to a gene: 4. The CDR3 has 12 amino acids. The V gene's germline CDR1 is SQVTM and CDR2 ANQGSEA.

J is TRBJ2-1 and V is TRBV7-9, with 7 bases lining up with TRBD2. This CDR3 spans 15 amino acids. V lost 2 bases to trimming and J lost 6 bases; unmatched junction nucleotides: 7. Germline CDR1 is SEHNR and CDR2 is FQNEAQ (reference sequence). This CDR3 is CASSLILADINEQFF. For the CDR3, the DNA is TGTGCCAGCAGCTTAATTCTAGCGGACATCAATGAGCAGTTCTTC.

The V call is TRBV29-1, the J call TRBJ2-3, with 11 positions matching TRBD2. V was clipped by 7 bases and J by 0 bases; unmatched bases: 3. This CDR3 spans 14 amino acids. Germline V gene sequence: CDR1 SQVTM, CDR2 ANQGSEA. CDR3 bases: TGCAGCGCCGGGACTAGCGGAAGCACAGATACGCAGTATTTT. Amino acid sequence: CSAGTSGSTDTQYF.

Remarks on this clone: A read error may produce the germline difference seen at one junction end. This sequence joins TRBV7-7 and TRBJ1-1; D is uncertain. This CDR3 contains 16 residues. From germline, CDR1 is SSHAT and CDR2 FNYEAQ (reference sequence). The CDR3 DNA is TGTGCTAGCAGCGCTTCTGGTTACCCGTGGCACACTGAAGCTTTCTTT. This codes for CASSASGYPWHTEAFF. The variable domain in full, with the rest retrieved from reference TRBV7-7 and TRBJ1-1, is GAGVSQSPRYKVTKRGQDVTLRCDPISSHATLYWYQQALGQGPEFLTYFNYEAQPDKSGLPSDRFSAERPEGSISTLTIQRTEQRDSAMYRCASSASGYPWHTEAFFGQGTRLTVV.

This clone appeared once. V and J are TRBV7-8 and TRBJ1-6; 10 bases map to TRBD1. Germline V lookup: CDR1 SGHVS, CDR2 FQNEAQ. Trimming at V came to 3 bases and at J to 6 bases, leaving 5 bases not matched to a gene. The CDR3 has 16 residues. CDR3 in DNA: TGTGCCAGCAGCTTGCCGGGACAGGGGATTAATTCACCCCTCCACTTT. As protein: CASSLPGQGINSPLHF. The full variable domain, in which reference TRBV7-8 and TRBJ1-6 provide the parts outside the CDR3, is GAGVSQSPRYKVAKRGQDVALRCDPISGHVSLFWYQQALGQGPEFLTYFQNEAQLDKSGLPSDRFFAERPEGSVSTLKIQRTQQEDSAVYLCASSLPGQGINSPLHFGNGTRLTVT.

V is TRBV6-5 and J is TRBJ1-1; D is perhaps TRBD1 (6 bases). Germline V gives CDR1 MNHEY, CDR2 SVGAGI. The V gene lost 6 bases and the J gene lost 8 bases, with 16 bases spanning the gap. The CDR3 has 13 residues. CDR3 coding DNA: TGTGCCAGCAGCCACCCTTCGACAGGCGAAGCTTTCTTT. Translating it yields CASSHPSTGEAFF.

V is TRBV11-2 and J is TRBJ2-7, with TRBD2 identical over 11 bases. The V segment lost 5 bases and the J segment 4 bases; nucleotides outside the gene matches: 7. This CDR3 is built from 15 residues. Per germline, CDR1 SGHAT and CDR2 FQNNGV. The CDR3 DNA reads as TGTGCCAGCAGCCCCAGTCCTAGCGGGGGGTACGAGCAGTACTTC. Translation gives CASSPSPSGGYEQYF.

The chain has TRBV6-4 and TRBJ1-1, with 10 bases identical to TRBD1. Germline loops: CDR1 MRHNA, CDR2 SNTAGT. The CDR3 loop spans 13 amino acids. Trimming cost V 6 bases and J 3 bases; bases outside gene matches: 1. CDR3 sequence reads: CASRDRGYTEAFF. As DNA, the CDR3 is TGTGCCAGCAGGGACAGGGGGTACACTGAAGCTTTCTTT.

The chain is built from TRBV7-8 and TRBJ2-7; no definite D call. From germline, CDR1 is SGHVS and CDR2 FQNEAQ. CDR3 size: 15 residues. Between the trimmed V and J ends, which lost 1 base and 0 bases, there was a span of 10 bases. The CDR3 sequence is CASSLGPHGSYEQYF. CDR3 bases: TGTGCCAGCAGCTTAGGCCCTCACGGCTCCTACGAGCAGTACTTC.

The chain joins TRBV5-4 to TRBJ2-5; 9 nucleotides match TRBD1. Germline CDR1 reads SGHNT; CDR2 reads YYREEE (reference sequence). V trimming: 4 bases; J trimming: 3 bases; junction bases outside the gene matches: 4. CDR3 length: 14 amino acids. DNA for the CDR3: TGTGCCAGCAGCCGGGACAGGGAAGAAGAGACCCAGTACTTC. Its protein is CASSRDREEETQYF.

The chain couples TRBV12-3 or TRBV12-4 to TRBJ2-7, with 8 bases lining up with TRBD2. V trimming: 5 bases; J trimming: 6 bases; junction bases outside the gene matches: 6. The CDR3 consists of 13 residues. The CDR3 DNA is TGTGCCAGCAGTCACGGGGGGGGTTCCGAGCAGTACTTC. Its translation is CASSHGGGSEQYF.

The CDR3 nucleotides are TGTGCCAGCAGTTACGGACTAGCGGGAGTGGGGTCCTACAATGAGCAGTTCTTC. This encodes CASSYGLAGVGSYNEQFF. The chain employs TRBV6-2 or TRBV6-3 and TRBJ2-1, with 13 bases aligning to TRBD2. This CDR3 is built from 18 residues. Germline CDR1 is MNHEY and CDR2 is SVGEGT. Trimming at V came to 2 bases and at J to 1 base, leaving 5 bases not matched to a gene.

The rearrangement uses TRBV18 and TRBJ2-6; D is possibly TRBD2 (5 bases). The V and J ends lost 3 bases and 0 bases respectively, with 6 bases between them. CDR3 length: 15 amino acids. CDR1 is KGHSH, CDR2 LQKENI, per germline. CDR3 bases: TGTGCCAGCTCACCGAGGGACTCTGGGGCCAACGTCCTGACTTTC. This codes for CASSPRDSGANVLTF.

The chain's CDR3 is CATSGRTGGTDTQYF. CDR3 nucleotides: TGTGCCACCAGCGGGAGGACAGGGGGCACAGATACGCAGTATTTT. The chain uses TRBV24-1 and TRBJ2-3; 9 bases match TRBD1. The CDR3 covers 15 residues. In germline, CDR1 is KGHDR, CDR2 SFDVKD. V shed 7 bases and J 1 base; nucleotides not matched to a gene: 5.

The chain uses TRBV29-1 and TRBJ2-3; perhaps TRBD2 as D (5 bases). Germline CDR1 SQVTM, CDR2 ANQGSEA. V lost 0 bases and J 3 bases, leaving 7 bases between the germline ends. This CDR3 is 13 amino acids long. CDR3 coding DNA: TGCAGCGTTGAAGATCCGGGGACAGATACGCAGTATTTT. Protein: CSVEDPGTDTQYF.

The CDR3: CASSRGTTPFF. As DNA, the CDR3 is TGTGCCAGCAGCAGAGGCACTACCCCGTTCTTC. V usage is TRBV28 and J usage is TRBJ2-1; D remains unclear. CDR3 size: 11 residues. The V gene's germline CDR1 is MDHEN and CDR2 SYDVKM. V gave up 6 bases and J gave up 15 bases, with 15 bases separating them.